There are many counts of the clone carrying this T cell receptor beta chain. The data were obtained in a study of molecular identifiers for immune sequencing clone quantification. Germline CDR1 ENHRY, CDR2 SYGVKD. This CDR3 region has 11 residues. The V and J ends lost 3 bases and 2 bases respectively, with 2 bases between them. TCRdb independently ran MiXCR on the PCR reads; one entry per CDR3 protein. The sample has under 600,000 distinct CDR3 sequences; 20% to 25% are singletons. This clonotype originated in a human donor in good health. Some libraries in this study had Jurkat cell RNA spiked in. This chain connects TRBV10-3 to TRBJ2-7; no clear D gene. What was sequenced was naive CD8+ T cells from blood, with Jurkat cell RNA spiked in. Sample subset: FACS-sorted CD8+CD4-CCR7+CD45RA+ naive T cells. The CDR3 DNA sequence: TGTGCCATCAGTGACCCCTACGAGCAGTACTTC. Its translation is CAISDPYEQYF.